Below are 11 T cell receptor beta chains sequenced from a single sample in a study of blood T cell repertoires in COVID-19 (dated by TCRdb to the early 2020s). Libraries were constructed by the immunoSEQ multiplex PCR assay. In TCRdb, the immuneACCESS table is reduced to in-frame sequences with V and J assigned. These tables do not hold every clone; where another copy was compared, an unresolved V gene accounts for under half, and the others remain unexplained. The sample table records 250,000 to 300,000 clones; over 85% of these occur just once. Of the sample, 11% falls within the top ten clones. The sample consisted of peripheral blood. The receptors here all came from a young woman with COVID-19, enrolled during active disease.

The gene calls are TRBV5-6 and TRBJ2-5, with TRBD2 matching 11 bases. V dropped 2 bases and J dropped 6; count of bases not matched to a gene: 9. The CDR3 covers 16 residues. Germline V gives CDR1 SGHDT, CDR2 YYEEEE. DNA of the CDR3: TGTGCCAGCAGCTTCTTGGGTAGCGGGGGGGCAAAGACCCAGTACTTC. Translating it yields CASSFLGSGGAKTQYF.

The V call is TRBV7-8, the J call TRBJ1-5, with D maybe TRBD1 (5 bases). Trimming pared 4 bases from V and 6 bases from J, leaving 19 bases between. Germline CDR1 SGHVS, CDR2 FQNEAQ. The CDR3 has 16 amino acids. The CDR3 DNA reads TGTGCCAGCAGCTCCTCGCACTTATCCGGGGGTCAGCCCCAGCATTTT. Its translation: CASSSSHLSGGQPQHF. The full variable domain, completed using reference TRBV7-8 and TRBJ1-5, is GAGVSQSPRYKVAKRGQDVALRCDPISGHVSLFWYQQALGQGPEFLTYFQNEAQLDKSGLPSDRFFAERPEGSVSTLKIQRTQQEDSAVYLCASSSSHLSGGQPQHFGDGTRLSIL.

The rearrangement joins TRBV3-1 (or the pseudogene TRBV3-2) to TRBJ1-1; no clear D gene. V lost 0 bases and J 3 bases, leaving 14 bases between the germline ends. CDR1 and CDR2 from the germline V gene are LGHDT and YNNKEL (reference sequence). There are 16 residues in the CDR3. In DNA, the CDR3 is TGTGCCAGCAGCCAAGACCGCATGGGTGCGGACACTGAAGCTTTCTTT. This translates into CASSQDRMGADTEAFF.

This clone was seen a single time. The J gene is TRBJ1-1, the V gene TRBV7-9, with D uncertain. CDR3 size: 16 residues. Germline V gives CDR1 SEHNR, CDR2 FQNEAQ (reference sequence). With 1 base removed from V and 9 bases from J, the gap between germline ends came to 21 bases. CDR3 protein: CASSLEWSTAETQAFF. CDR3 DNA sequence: TGTGCCAGCAGCTTAGAATGGTCCACGGCGGAAACTCAAGCTTTCTTT.

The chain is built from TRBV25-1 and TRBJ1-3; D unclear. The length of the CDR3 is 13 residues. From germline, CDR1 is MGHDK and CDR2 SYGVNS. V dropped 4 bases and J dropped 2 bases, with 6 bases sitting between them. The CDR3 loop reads CASSARAGNTIYF. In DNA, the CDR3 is TGTGCCAGCAGTGCCCGGGCTGGAAACACCATATATTTT.

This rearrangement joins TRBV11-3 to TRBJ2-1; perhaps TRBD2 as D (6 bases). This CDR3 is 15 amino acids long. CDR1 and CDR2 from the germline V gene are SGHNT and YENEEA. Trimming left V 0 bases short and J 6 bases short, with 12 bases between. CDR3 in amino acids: CASSLELGGGNEQFF. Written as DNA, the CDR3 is TGTGCCAGCAGCTTAGAACTCGGGGGAGGCAATGAGCAGTTCTTC.

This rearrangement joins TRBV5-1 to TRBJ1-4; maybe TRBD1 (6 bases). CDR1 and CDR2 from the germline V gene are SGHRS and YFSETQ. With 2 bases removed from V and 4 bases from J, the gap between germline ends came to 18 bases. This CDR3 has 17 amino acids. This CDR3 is CASSFRSSGHSNEKLFF. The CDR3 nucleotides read TGCGCCAGCAGCTTCCGATCCTCGGGACACAGTAATGAAAAACTGTTTTTT.

CDR3 coding DNA: TGTGCCAGCAGCTTAGCGGGAGTTGGAAACACCATATATTTT. Translation: CASSLAGVGNTIYF. The chain recombines TRBV7-9 with TRBJ1-3; no firm D call. The V and J ends lost 0 bases and 3 bases respectively, with 6 bases between them. The CDR3 totals 14 residues. Germline V gene data show CDR1 as SEHNR and CDR2 as FQNEAQ (reference sequence).

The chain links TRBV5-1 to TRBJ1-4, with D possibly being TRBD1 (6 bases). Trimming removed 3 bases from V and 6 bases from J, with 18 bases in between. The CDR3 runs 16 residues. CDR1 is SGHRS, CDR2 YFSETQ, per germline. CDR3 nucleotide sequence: TGCGCCAGCAGCTCCGCACTTGGACAGTCCCATGAAAAACTGTTTTTT. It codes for CASSSALGQSHEKLFF.

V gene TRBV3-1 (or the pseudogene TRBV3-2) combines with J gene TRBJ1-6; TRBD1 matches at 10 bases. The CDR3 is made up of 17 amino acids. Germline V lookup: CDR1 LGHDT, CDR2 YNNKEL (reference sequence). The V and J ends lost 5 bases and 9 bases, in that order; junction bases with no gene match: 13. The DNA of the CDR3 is TGTGCCAGCAGCTACCCCCTCTCCGGGACAGGGGTTTCACCCCTCCACTTT. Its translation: CASSYPLSGTGVSPLHF.

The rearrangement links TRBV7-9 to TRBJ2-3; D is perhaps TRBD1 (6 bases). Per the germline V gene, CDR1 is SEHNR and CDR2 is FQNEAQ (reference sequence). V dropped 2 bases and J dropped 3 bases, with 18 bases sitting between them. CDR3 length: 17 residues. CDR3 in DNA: TGTGCCAGCAGCTTACTACAGGGAAGGGTAGGAACAGATACGCAGTATTTT. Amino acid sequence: CASSLLQGRVGTDTQYF.